This is a list of T cell receptor beta chains from one sample in a study of T cell repertoires in cytomegalovirus infection. Their antigen targets remain unknown. From the reads, TCRdb called clonotypes with MiXCR, one entry per CDR3 protein. The table records approximately 100,000 distinct CDR3 sequences, around 29% of them present only once. The source was CD8+ T cells from cultured PBMCs, collected from culture after CMV antigen stimulation. The origin of the receptors is a human donor in good health (CMV status not recorded). Some clones in this sample may be carry-over from other donors' samples. Both conserved end residues are part of each CDR3. D genes are given only for firm matches. Clone size appears in some rows only: once, few, many, or a class for an expanded clone.

TRBJ2-7 | many | TRBV4-1 | . | TGCGCCAGCAGCCAAGAGACATCGTTGGGCGAGCAGTACTTC | CASSQETSLGEQYF
TRBJ2-5 | . | TRBV6-6 | . | TGTGCCAGCGATCGACAGGCGAACCAAGAGACCCAGTACTTC | CASDRQANQETQYF
TRBJ2-2 | . | TRBV27 | . | TGTGCCAGCAGTTACGCCTACGGCACCGGGGAGCTGTTTTTT | CASSYAYGTGELFF
TRBJ1-6 | . | TRBV29-1 | . | TGCAGCGTTGGTGGGGAGACAGACAATTCACCCCTCCACTTT | CSVGGETDNSPLHF
TRBJ1-2 | . | TRBV28 | . | TGTGCCAGCAGCCTTATCCCCGGGGGCCCCTATGGCTACACCTTC | CASSLIPGGPYGYTF
TRBJ1-1 | . | TRBV9 | . | TGTGCCAGCAGCGTAGCTGGGGCTGGTACTGAAGCTTTCTTT | CASSVAGAGTEAFF
TRBJ2-5 | . | TRBV7-9 | . | TGTGCCAGCATCCGGGGGTCCCAAGAGACCCAGTACTTC | CASIRGSQETQYF
TRBJ1-2 | . | TRBV3-1 | . | TGTGCCAGCAGCCAAAGTGGAAAAGGGGACTATGGCTACACCTTC | CASSQSGKGDYGYTF
TRBJ2-1 | . | TRBV12-3/TRBV12-4 | TRBD2 | TGTGCCAGCTCTTTTCTAGCGGGGGACGAGCAGTTCTTC | CASSFLAGDEQFF
TRBJ2-1 | many | TRBV7-9 | . | TGTGCCAGCAGCTTAGAACTCGGATACAATGAGCAGTTCTTC | CASSLELGYNEQFF
TRBJ1-5 | . | TRBV5-5 | . | TGTGCCAGCCACCAAGGGGCTAGCAATCAGCCCCAGCATTTT | CASHQGASNQPQHF
TRBJ2-5 | . | TRBV7-6 | . | TGCGCCAGCAGCTCCCCTGTCGGCGAAGAGCCCCAGTACTTC | CASSSPVGEEPQYF
TRBJ2-7 | few | TRBV7-6 | . | TGTGCCAGCAGCTCGACGGGATTGAGCTCCTACGAGCAGTACTTC | CASSSTGLSSYEQYF
TRBJ1-5 | . | TRBV4-1 | . | TGTGCCAGCAGCCAAGAATGGGGACGGGGTCAGCCCCAGCATTTT | CASSQEWGRGQPQHF
TRBJ2-5 | few | TRBV4-1 | . | TGCGCCAGCAGCCAAGACTGGACGGAAAGGGGGGAGACCCAGTACTTC | CASSQDWTERGETQYF
TRBJ2-7 | . | TRBV5-5 | . | TGTGCCAGCAGCTTGTTGGGGGGCTTCGACGAGCAGTACTTC | CASSLLGGFDEQYF
TRBJ1-5 | . | TRBV19 | . | TGTGCCAGTAGTGTGTCCGGGGCAAGCAATCAGCCCCAGCATTTT | CASSVSGASNQPQHF
TRBJ2-5 | many | TRBV7-3 | . | TGTGCCAGCAGCCCCGGAGTTCGGGGGGCTAGCGAGACCCAGTACTTC | CASSPGVRGASETQYF
TRBJ2-5 | few | TRBV30 | . | TGTGCCTGGAGTGTACCAAACGCGGAGACCCAGTACTTC | CAWSVPNAETQYF
TRBJ2-1 | many | TRBV7-2 | TRBD2 | TGTGCCAGCAGCTCGCCCGGGGGGGGTCGTCAATACAATGAGCAGTTCTTC | CASSSPGGGRQYNEQFF
TRBJ2-5 | few | TRBV2 | . | TGTGCCAGCAGTACCGGGTCTCCAGAGACCCAGTACTTC | CASSTGSPETQYF
TRBJ2-7 | . | TRBV20-1 | TRBD1 | TGCAGTGCTAGCAGGACAGGGGGCATCGACGAGCAGTACTTC | CSASRTGGIDEQYF
TRBJ2-1 | many | TRBV7-8 | . | TGTGCCAGCAGTTTGGAGGTATACAATGAGCAGTTCTTC | CASSLEVYNEQFF
TRBJ2-7 | . | TRBV5-4 | . | TGTGCCAGCAGCTTGTATGGGGGCTCCCGATACTACGAGCAGTACTTC | CASSLYGGSRYYEQYF
TRBJ2-5 | many | TRBV12-3/TRBV12-4 | TRBD2 | TGTGCCAGCAGTCCGGGACTAGGGATAGAGACCCAGTACTTC | CASSPGLGIETQYF
TRBJ2-7 | few | TRBV12-3/TRBV12-4 | . | TGTGCCAGCAGCCCGCCACCGGCCGGATACTCCTACGAGCAGTACTTC | CASSPPPAGYSYEQYF